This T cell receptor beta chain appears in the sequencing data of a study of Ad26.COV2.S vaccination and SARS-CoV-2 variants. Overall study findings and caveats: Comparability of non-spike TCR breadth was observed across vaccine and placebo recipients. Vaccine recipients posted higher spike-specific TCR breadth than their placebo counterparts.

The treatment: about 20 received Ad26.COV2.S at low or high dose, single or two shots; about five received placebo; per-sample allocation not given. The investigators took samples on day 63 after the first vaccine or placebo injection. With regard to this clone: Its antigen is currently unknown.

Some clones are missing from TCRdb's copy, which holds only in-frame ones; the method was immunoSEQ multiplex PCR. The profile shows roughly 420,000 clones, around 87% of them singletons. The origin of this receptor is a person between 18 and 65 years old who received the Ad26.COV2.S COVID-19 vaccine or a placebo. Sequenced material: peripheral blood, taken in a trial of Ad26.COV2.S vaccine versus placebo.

The CDR3: CASRLMEGPGNTIYF. CDR3 coding DNA: TGTGCCAGCAGGCTTATGGAGGGACCTGGAAACACCATATATTTT. The genes are TRBV28 and TRBJ1-3, with D tentatively TRBD1 (5 bases). Germline V gives CDR1 MDHEN, CDR2 SYDVKM. The CDR3 contains 15 residues. The V end lost 6 bases, the J end lost 2 bases, and 14 bases lay between the germline ends.